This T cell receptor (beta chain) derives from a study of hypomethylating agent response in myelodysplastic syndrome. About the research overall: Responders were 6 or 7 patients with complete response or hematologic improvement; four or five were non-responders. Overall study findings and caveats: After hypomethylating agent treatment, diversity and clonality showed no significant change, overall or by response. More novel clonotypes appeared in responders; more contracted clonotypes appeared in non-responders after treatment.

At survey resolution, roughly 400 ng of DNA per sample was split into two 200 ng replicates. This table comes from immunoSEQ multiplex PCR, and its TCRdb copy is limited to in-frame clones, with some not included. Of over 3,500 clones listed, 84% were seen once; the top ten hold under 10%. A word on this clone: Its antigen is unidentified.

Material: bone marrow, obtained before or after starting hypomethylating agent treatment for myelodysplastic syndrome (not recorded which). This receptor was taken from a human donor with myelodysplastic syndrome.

DNA of the CDR3: TGCGCCAGCAGCTCTGGGGACGGCTACCTTCACTATGGCTACACCTTC. Protein sequence: CASSSGDGYLHYGYTF. V gene TRBV5-1 combines with J gene TRBJ1-2, with D perhaps matching TRBD1 (5 bases). The V and J ends lost 3 bases and 3 bases respectively, with 18 bases between them. There are 16 residues in the CDR3. Germline V gene sequence: CDR1 SGHRS, CDR2 YFSETQ.